Each of the 20 T cell receptor beta chains below was sequenced from the same sample in a study of blood T cell repertoires in COVID-19. This table comes from immunoSEQ multiplex PCR, and its TCRdb copy is limited to in-frame clones, with some not included. The repertoire consists of about 150,000 clones, with around three quarters occurring once and the leading ten covering roughly 1.7%. The sample comprised peripheral blood. The source of these receptors is an elderly man with acute or convalescent COVID-19.

The rearrangement uses TRBV19 and TRBJ2-1, with a tentative D call TRBD1 (6 bases). Deletions cut 9 bases from V and 5 bases from J, with 11 bases between. In germline, CDR1 is LNHDA, CDR2 SQIVND (reference sequence). The CDR3 covers 12 residues. CDR3 nucleotide sequence: TGTGCCAGCCACAGGGCGGACAATGAGCAGTTCTTC. This codes for CASHRADNEQFF. Variable domain in full (rest from reference TRBV19 and TRBJ2-1): DGGITQSPKYLFRKEGQNVTLSCEQNLNHDAMYWYRQDPGQGLRLIYYSQIVNDFQKGDIAEGYSVSREKKESFPLTVTSAQKNPTAFYLCASHRADNEQFFGPGTRLTVL.

The gene calls are TRBV19 and TRBJ1-4; D not resolved. CDR1 is LNHDA and CDR2 is SQIVND in the germline V gene (reference sequence). CDR3 length: 13 amino acids. Trimming stripped 1 base from V and 8 bases from J, with 8 bases between. The CDR3 here is CASSIVGREKLFF. The CDR3 region has the DNA TGTGCCAGTAGTATAGTCGGTCGAGAAAAACTGTTTTTT. Variable domain in full (rest from reference TRBV19 and TRBJ1-4): DGGITQSPKYLFRKEGQNVTLSCEQNLNHDAMYWYRQDPGQGLRLIYYSQIVNDFQKGDIAEGYSVSREKKESFPLTVTSAQKNPTAFYLCASSIVGREKLFFGSGTQLSVL.

This chain connects TRBV19 to TRBJ2-7, with TRBD1 as a possible D gene (6 bases). Germline V gene lookup returns CDR1 LNHDA and CDR2 SQIVND (reference sequence). The CDR3 is 12 amino acids. Trimming took 11 bases from V and 3 from J, leaving 14 bases between them. The CDR3 sequence is CAERTARYEQYV. The CDR3 coding sequence is TGTGCCGAGAGGACAGCTCGCTACGAGCAGTACGTC.

Here the CDR3 reads CASSFVEGRGYTF. DNA of the CDR3: TGTGCCAGCAGTTTCGTTGAGGGTCGTGGCTACACCTTC. The chain combines TRBV27 with TRBJ1-2; D remains unclear. The CDR3 contains 13 residues. The V end was cut by 3 bases, the J end by 7 bases, with 12 bases between. Germline V gene lookup returns CDR1 MNHEY and CDR2 SMNVEV (reference sequence).

The V gene is TRBV10-3, the J gene TRBJ2-3; TRBD2 matches 11 bases. V was pared by 6 bases and J by 1 base, with 3 bases of the junction left unmatched. This CDR3 is built from 15 residues. Looked up from germline, CDR1 is ENHRY and CDR2 is SYGVKD. DNA of the CDR3: TGTGCCATCAGCAAACTAGCGGGGGGCACAGATACGCAGTATTTT. This codes for CAISKLAGGTDTQYF.

V and J are TRBV10-3 and TRBJ2-7, with TRBD2 matching over 7 bases. Per germline, CDR1 ENHRY and CDR2 SYGVKD. Losses at the gene ends were 11 bases for V and 6 bases for J; bases not matched to a gene: 13. The CDR3 totals 13 residues. The CDR3 sequence: CAAHGEGMGEQYF. DNA of the CDR3: TGTGCCGCACACGGGGAGGGAATGGGCGAGCAGTACTTC.

The rearrangement links TRBV2 to TRBJ2-7, with D possibly being TRBD1 (6 bases). V was trimmed by 6 bases and J by 5 bases, leaving 11 bases between them. The V gene's germline CDR1 is SNHLY and CDR2 FYNNEI. The CDR3 has 12 residues. The CDR3 DNA reads as TGTGCCAGCAGCCGGGACACCAACGAGCAGTACTTC. It codes for CASSRDTNEQYF.

The chain combines TRBV15 with TRBJ2-5; 12 nucleotides match TRBD2. V was clipped by 11 bases and J by 4 bases; unmatched bases: 8. The germline CDR1 and CDR2 sequences are LNHNV and YYDKDF (reference sequence). The CDR3 runs to 14 residues. This chain's CDR3 is CAGRTSGEGETQYF. CDR3 DNA sequence: TGTGCCGGTCGGACTAGCGGGGAGGGAGAGACCCAGTACTTC.

V gene TRBV5-1 combines with J gene TRBJ1-6; perhaps TRBD1 as D (6 bases). Looked up from germline, CDR1 is SGHRS and CDR2 is YFSETQ. The CDR3 runs 16 residues. Trimming pared 0 bases from V and 6 bases from J, leaving 13 bases between. The CDR3 protein is CASSLGVTGFNSPLHF. The CDR3 DNA is TGCGCCAGCAGCTTGGGGGTGACAGGTTTTAATTCACCCCTCCACTTT. Together with reference TRBV5-1 and TRBJ1-6, the CDR3 gives the full variable domain: KAGVTQTPRYLIKTRGQQVTLSCSPISGHRSVSWYQQTPGQGLQFLFEYFSETQRNKGNFPGRFSGRQFSNSRSEMNVSTLELGDSALYLCASSLGVTGFNSPLHFGNGTRLTVT.

This clone was counted a single time. V usage is TRBV20-1 and J usage is TRBJ2-5; 7 bases fit TRBD1. The CDR3 runs 11 residues. Germline CDR1 and CDR2: DFQATT and SNEGSKA (reference sequence). J was trimmed by 5 bases and V by 7 bases; bases with no gene match: 4. DNA for the CDR3: TGCAGTGGACAGGGCCACGAGACCCAGTACTTC. It is translated as CSGQGHETQYF.

The CDR3 reads CASSSGTGLPPGELFF. In DNA, the CDR3 is TGTGCCAGCAGCTCAGGCACCGGACTACCCCCCGGGGAGCTGTTTTTT. This chain joins TRBV5-8 and TRBJ2-2, with D possibly TRBD2 on 6 matching bases. V lost 3 bases, J lost 6 bases, and 18 bases lay in between. Germline assignment: CDR1 SGHTS and CDR2 YDEGEE. This CDR3 has 16 residues.

This clone was detected only a few times. The chain recombines TRBV7-6 with TRBJ2-7; 9 bases match TRBD1. The length of the CDR3 is 16 residues. The ends lost 11 bases at V and 3 bases at J; junction bases unmatched: 17. Germline V lookup: CDR1 SGHVS, CDR2 FNYEAQ. CDR3 nucleotide sequence: TGTGCCCTTCAAGAGAGGGGACAGGGAGTCGTCTACGAGCAGTACGTC. Its translation is CALQERGQGVVYEQYV.

The V gene is TRBV28, the J gene TRBJ2-7, with TRBD2 matching over 8 bases. Germline loops: CDR1 MDHEN, CDR2 SYDVKM. Trimming cost V 4 bases and J 6 bases; bases outside gene matches: 5. This CDR3 is 13 amino acids long. CDR3: CASSSPGLGEQYV. The CDR3 DNA follows: TGTGCCAGCAGTTCGCCGGGACTAGGCGAGCAGTACGTC.

This chain uses TRBV23-1 with TRBJ2-2; 8 bases align to TRBD1. TRBV23-1 is recorded as an ORF, its role being uncertain. The CDR3 covers 15 residues. The ends lost 3 bases at V and 4 bases at J; junction bases unmatched: 4. CDR3 sequence reads: CASSHSTGGTGELFF. The CDR3 DNA is TGCGCCAGCAGTCATTCCACAGGGGGCACCGGGGAGCTGTTTTTT.

This rearrangement joins TRBV6-5 to TRBJ2-7; tentatively, D is TRBD2 (6 bases). The V end was cut by 6 bases, the J end by 6 bases, with 15 bases between. Germline lookup yields CDR1 MNHEY and CDR2 SVGAGI. This CDR3 has 13 amino acids. CDR3: CASRRGVEGEQYF. DNA for the CDR3: TGTGCCAGCAGGCGGGGTGTTGAGGGCGAGCAGTACTTC.

The chain joins TRBV9 to TRBJ2-2; 15 bases agree with TRBD2. Germline V gene data show CDR1 as SGDLS and CDR2 as YYNGEE. V gave up 5 bases and J gave up 4 bases; unmatched junction bases: 15. The CDR3 is made up of 20 amino acids. CDR3 protein: CASSPGLAGGPISATGELFF. CDR3 DNA sequence: TGTGCCAGCAGTCCAGGACTAGCGGGGGGGCCCATTAGCGCCACCGGGGAGCTGTTTTTT.

The count of this clone is one. The chain joins TRBV2 to TRBJ2-7; TRBD1 might be the D (5 bases). The germline V gene encodes CDR1 SNHLY and CDR2 FYNNEI. There are 13 residues in the CDR3. V was shortened by 4 bases and J by 6 bases, with 13 bases between the two germline ends. This CDR3 is CASSVGQISEQYV. CDR3 DNA sequence: TGTGCCAGCAGTGTGGGGCAGATTTCCGAGCAGTACGTC.

The gene calls are TRBV9 and TRBJ1-1; possibly TRBD1 for D (5 bases). The CDR3 has 15 residues. V shed 2 bases and J shed 3 bases, with 14 bases lying between them. Germline V lookup: CDR1 SGDLS, CDR2 YYNGEE. Written as DNA, the CDR3 is TGTGCCAGCAGCGTGGGGGGGACCGCTGACACTGAAGCTTTCTTT. Residues: CASSVGGTADTEAFF.

The chain joins TRBV2 to TRBJ1-5, with TRBD1 matching 8 bases. The CDR3 runs 15 residues. The germline V gene encodes CDR1 SNHLY and CDR2 FYNNEI. Trimming removed 6 bases from V and 4 bases from J; junction bases left unmatched: 8. DNA for the CDR3: TGTGCCAGCAGGGACCAGGGGGCACGGAATCAGCCCCAGCATTTT. Translating it yields CASRDQGARNQPQHF.

This chain joins TRBV11-2 and TRBJ2-3, with D possibly being TRBD1 (5 bases). Germline CDR1 reads SGHAT; CDR2 reads FQNNGV. There are 15 residues in the CDR3. Trimming took 5 bases from V and 6 from J, leaving 18 bases between them. CDR3 sequence reads: CASSGRGPVPDTQYF. The CDR3 bases are TGTGCCAGCAGCGGAAGGGGTCCAGTTCCGGATACGCAGTATTTT.